These 17 T cell receptor beta chains were sequenced from one sample in a study of response to subunit inactivated influenza vaccine. TCRdb re-called the RT-PCR reads through MiXCR, storing one row per CDR3 protein. The table lists hundreds of thousands of distinct CDR3 sequences, approximately 15% of them singletons, with around 10% in the top ten. The sequencing here drew on PBMCs from blood, taken 12 days after vaccination. These receptors originate from a man aged 45-65 years who received an inactivated influenza vaccine.

With regard to this clonotype: A much larger clone lies one base from this, so it may be a read error. The rearrangement uses TRBV12-3 or TRBV12-4 and TRBJ1-5; D gene uncertain. This CDR3 has 13 amino acids. Here the CDR3 reads CASSGYSNQPQLF. Written as DNA, the CDR3 is TGTGCCAGCAGTGGATATAGCAATCAGCCCCAGCTTTTT.

The rearrangement links TRBV5-3 to TRBJ2-1; 8 bases agree with TRBD2. TRBV5-3 is an ORF for which the function is uncertain. Trimming took 8 bases from V and 0 from J; bases not matched to a gene: 16. The CDR3 spans 18 residues. In nucleotides, the CDR3 is TGTGCCAGTTGTCGGACTAGCACAGTAACTAGCTCCTACAATGAGCAGTTCTTC. Protein sequence: CASCRTSTVTSSYNEQFF.

This clonotype occurred a few times. This sequence joins TRBV6-1 and TRBJ2-5, with 8 bases fitting TRBD2. V was pared by 7 bases and J by 5 bases, with 9 bases of the junction left unmatched. Germline V CDR1 and CDR2: MNHNS, SASEGT. This CDR3 contains 14 residues. DNA for the CDR3: TGTGCCAGCAAACAGGCGGGGGGTATGGAGACCCAGTACTTC. Amino acid sequence: CASKQAGGMETQYF.

This chain uses TRBV2 with TRBJ2-1; possible D gene TRBD2, 6 bases. The V end was cut by 7 bases, the J end by 5 bases, with 15 bases between. CDR1 and CDR2 from the germline V gene are SNHLY and FYNNEI. This CDR3 has 14 amino acids. The CDR3 spells CASIISGEHNEQFF. The CDR3 DNA is TGTGCCAGCATCATTTCGGGAGAACACAATGAGCAGTTCTTC.

This clonotype showed up many times. V is TRBV12-3 or TRBV12-4 and J is TRBJ2-1; the D is unclear. Deletions cut 3 bases from V and 10 bases from J, with 10 bases between. The CDR3 length is 12 residues. The CDR3 nucleotides are TGTGCCAGCAGTTTTACGACCGGGGAGCAGTTCTTC. Translating it yields CASSFTTGEQFF.

The chain carries TRBV14 and TRBJ1-1; D not certain. The CDR3 sequence is 13 residues long. The V gene lost 8 bases and the J gene lost 1 base, with 11 bases spanning the gap. CDR1 and CDR2 from the germline V gene are SGHDN and FVKESK. The CDR3 sequence is CASGKDGNTEAFF. CDR3 coding DNA: TGTGCCAGCGGAAAAGACGGGAACACTGAAGCTTTCTTT.

This clonotype turned up a few times. The J gene is TRBJ2-3, the V gene TRBV5-1; 7 nucleotides match TRBD1. Germline CDR1 reads SGHRS; CDR2 reads YFSETQ. Losses at the gene ends were 6 bases for V and 2 bases for J; bases not matched to a gene: 3. This CDR3 contains 13 residues. The CDR3 loop is CASKTGATDTQYF. The CDR3 nucleotides are TGCGCCAGCAAAACAGGGGCCACAGATACGCAGTATTTT.

The sample holds a few counts of this clonotype. The V and J genes are TRBV20-1 and TRBJ2-3, with D perhaps being TRBD1 or TRBD2 (6 bases each). V was pared by 1 base and J by 4 bases, with 18 bases between. Per the germline V gene, CDR1 is DFQATT and CDR2 is SNEGSKA (reference sequence). This CDR3 comprises 16 residues. The CDR3 region has the DNA TGCAGTGCTAGAGGTTCATGGGGGGCAGGGGCAGATACGCAGTATTTT. Its protein is CSARGSWGAGADTQYF.

The rearrangement uses TRBV7-8 and TRBJ2-7; possibly TRBD1 or TRBD2 for D (5 bases each). Trimming left V 5 bases short and J 8 bases short, with 16 bases between. Germline V gene sequence: CDR1 SGHVS, CDR2 FQNEAQ. This CDR3 comprises 13 residues. The CDR3 DNA is TGTGCCAGCAGCAACCGGGACGGCTATCAGCAGTACTTC. Its translation: CASSNRDGYQQYF.

The rearrangement links TRBV6-1 to TRBJ2-1; 10 positions match TRBD2. With 5 bases clipped from V and 5 bases from J, the junction kept 9 bases outside the gene matches. The germline CDR1 and CDR2 sequences are MNHNS and SASEGT. CDR3 length equals 16 residues. The CDR3 bases are TGTGCCAGCAGTCCCCCGAAAGCGGGGGGGCACAATGAGCAGTTCTTC. Encoded protein: CASSPPKAGGHNEQFF.

The V call is TRBV6-1, the J call TRBJ1-6, with 7 bases aligning to TRBD1. CDR3 length equals 14 residues. Germline V lookup: CDR1 MNHNS, CDR2 SASEGT. J gave up 10 bases and V 6 bases, and 9 bases lay outside the gene matches. The CDR3: CASRSTGAGSPLHF. CDR3 DNA sequence: TGTGCCAGCAGATCTACAGGGGCGGGATCACCCCTCCACTTT.

This clonotype was seen many times. The V gene is TRBV5-6, the J gene TRBJ1-5; D uncertain. Germline loops: CDR1 SGHDT, CDR2 YYEEEE. The CDR3 spans 16 residues. The ends were cut back, 4 bases at V and 0 bases at J, with 14 bases in the middle. The CDR3 loop is CASSRSDTNSNQPQHF. Here the CDR3 DNA reads TGTGCCAGCAGCAGATCAGACACAAATAGCAATCAGCCCCAGCATTTT. Together with reference TRBV5-6 and TRBJ1-5, the CDR3 gives the full variable domain: DAGVTQSPTHLIKTRGQQVTLRCSPKSGHDTVSWYQQALGQGPQFIFQYYEEEERQRGNFPDRFSGHQFPNYSSELNVNALLLGDSALYLCASSRSDTNSNQPQHFGDGTRLSIL.

This chain connects TRBV10-3 to TRBJ1-1, with TRBD1 matching 9 bases. The V gene end was trimmed by 2 bases and the J gene end by 5 bases; junction bases not matched to a gene: 6. This CDR3 contains 15 residues. In germline, CDR1 is ENHRY, CDR2 SYGVKD. The CDR3 sequence: CAISEHRDRATEAFF. The CDR3, as DNA: TGTGCCATCAGTGAGCACCGGGACAGGGCGACTGAAGCTTTCTTT.

This clonotype has a handful of counts. The chain has TRBV6-1 and TRBJ2-3; 11 bases agree with TRBD2. The CDR3 is made up of 16 amino acids. V lost 6 bases, J lost 4 bases, and 9 bases stayed unmatched. CDR1 is MNHNS and CDR2 is SASEGT in the germline V gene. The CDR3 sequence: CASRRQLAGVSDTQYF. The CDR3 nucleotides are TGTGCCAGCAGGAGGCAACTAGCGGGAGTTTCAGATACGCAGTATTTT.

The J gene is TRBJ1-1, the V gene TRBV18; 7 bases line up with TRBD1. The CDR3 runs to 13 residues. V lost 1 base and J lost 5; bases outside the gene matches: 1. Germline lookup yields CDR1 KGHSH and CDR2 LQKENI. The chain's CDR3 is CASSPQGQTEAFF. The CDR3 coding sequence is TGTGCCAGCTCACCACAGGGACAGACTGAAGCTTTCTTT.

This chain connects TRBV20-1 to TRBJ2-1; 10 bases align to TRBD2. Germline assignment: CDR1 DFQATT and CDR2 SNEGSKA (reference sequence). There are 13 residues in the CDR3. The V and J ends lost 6 bases and 5 bases, in that order; junction bases with no gene match: 4. As DNA, the CDR3 is TGCAGTGCCACTAGCGGGAACCACAATGAGCAGTTCTTC. It codes for CSATSGNHNEQFF.

This clonotype was observed a few times. One end of the junction does not line up with germline, which may come from a read error. The chain joins TRBV20-1 to TRBJ1-1; D is possibly TRBD1 (6 bases). The germline V gene has CDR1 DFQATT and CDR2 SNEGSKA (reference sequence). There are 14 residues in the CDR3. CDR3 residues: CRAIGQLMNTEAFF. Written as DNA, the CDR3 is TGCAGAGCTATTGGACAGTTGATGAACACTGAAGCTTTCTTT.